This T cell receptor (beta chain) was captured in a study of beta chain features in type 1 diabetes. Study-wide results and limits: A possible short-template PCR bias applies equally to patients and controls.

Comments on this clone: Its target is not known.

Each population that was sorted was more than 95% pure. CDR3 length: 14 amino acids. The J segment lost 1 base and the V segment lost 3 bases, leaving 0 bases of the junction unmatched. Looked up from germline, CDR1 is MDHEN and CDR2 is SYDVKM. Expressed TCRB transcripts were sequenced after all isolated RNA was converted to cDNA. Only in-frame clones appear in the TCRdb table, and some are missing; sequencing was by immunoSEQ multiplex PCR. The sample gives under 900,000 clones, roughly 15% of which show up once; around 0.02% is in the top ten. The rearrangement uses TRBV28 and TRBJ1-5, with TRBD1 identical over 7 bases. Sequencing was done on a sample of naive CD4+ T cells from blood. The TCR comes from a woman younger than 30 in good health. The CDR3 DNA sequence: TGTGCCAGCAGTTTGACAGGGAGCAATCAGCCCCAGCATTTT. Its translation is CASSLTGSNQPQHF.